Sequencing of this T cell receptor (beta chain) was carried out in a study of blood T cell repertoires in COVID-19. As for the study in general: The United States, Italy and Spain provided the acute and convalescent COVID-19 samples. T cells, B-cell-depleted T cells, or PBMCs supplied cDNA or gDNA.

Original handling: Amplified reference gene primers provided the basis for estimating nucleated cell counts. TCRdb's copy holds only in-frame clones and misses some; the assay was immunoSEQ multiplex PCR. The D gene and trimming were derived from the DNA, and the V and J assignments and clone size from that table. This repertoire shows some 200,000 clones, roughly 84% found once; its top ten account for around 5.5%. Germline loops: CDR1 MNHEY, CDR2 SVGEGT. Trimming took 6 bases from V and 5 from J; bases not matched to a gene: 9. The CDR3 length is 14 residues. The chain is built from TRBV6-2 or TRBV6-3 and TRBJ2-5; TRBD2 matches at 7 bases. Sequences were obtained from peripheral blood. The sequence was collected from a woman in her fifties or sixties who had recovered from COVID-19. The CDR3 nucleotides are TGTGCCAGCAGCTGGACTAGTTTATTCGAGACCCAGTACTTC. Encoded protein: CASSWTSLFETQYF.